These 3 T cell receptor beta chains came from one sample sequenced in a study of T cell changes during pregnancy in multiple sclerosis. Repertoires were generated with immunoSEQ multiplex PCR, while TCRdb's copy carries only in-frame clones and drops some. The repertoire consists of tens of thousands of clones, with 85% to 95% occurring once and the leading ten covering about 0.8%. The sample consisted of peripheral blood, taken in the third trimester of pregnancy. These TCRs come from a female donor with multiple sclerosis, enrolled in a pregnancy study.

This sequence joins TRBV6-1 and TRBJ2-1; TRBD2 agrees at 10 bases. The CDR3 runs to 15 residues. The J segment lost 8 bases and the V segment lost 6 bases, leaving 10 bases of the junction unmatched. The germline CDR1 and CDR2 sequences are MNHNS and SASEGT. The CDR3 protein is CASSKEASGSYEQFF. The DNA of the CDR3 is TGTGCCAGCAGCAAAGAGGCTAGCGGGAGCTATGAGCAGTTCTTC.

The chain is built from TRBV28 and TRBJ2-5, with 8 nucleotides matching TRBD1. Germline V gene data show CDR1 as MDHEN and CDR2 as SYDVKM. The CDR3 consists of 14 residues. With V trimmed by 8 bases and J by 0 bases, 5 bases remained unmatched. The DNA of the CDR3 is TGTGCCAGCGGATACAGGGGGTACCAAGAGACCCAGTACTTC. Translating gives CASGYRGYQETQYF.

The chain has TRBV6-4 and TRBJ2-3; TRBD2 matches at 8 bases. The length of the CDR3 is 14 residues. CDR1 is MRHNA and CDR2 is SNTAGT in the germline V gene. The V segment lost 6 bases and the J segment 3 bases; nucleotides outside the gene matches: 5. The CDR3 region is CASSPGLVTDTQYF. The CDR3 DNA reads as TGTGCCAGCAGCCCGGGACTAGTAACAGATACGCAGTATTTT.